One and the same sample provided the 10 T cell receptor beta chains below, sequenced in a study. TCRdb re-called the RT-PCR reads with MiXCR, one entry per CDR3 protein. The table shows more than 600,000 distinct CDR3 sequences, with approximately 15% occurring only once. The sample was memory CD4+ T cells from blood. The receptors derive from a female donor in good health, serving as a healthy control.

The table lists this clonotype with many counts. This sequence joins TRBV4-1 and TRBJ2-4; D remains ambiguous. CDR3 size: 15 residues. The germline gives CDR1 MGHRA, CDR2 YSYEKL. Trimming shortened V by 1 base and J by 2 bases, and 9 bases separated the two germline ends. The DNA for the CDR3 is TGCGCCAGCAGCCAAGCCCCGGTCACCAAAAACATTCAGTACTTC. The encoded protein is CASSQAPVTKNIQYF.

The chain joins TRBV7-9 to TRBJ2-7; 12 bases line up with TRBD2. Germline V CDR1 and CDR2: SEHNR, FQNEAQ (reference sequence). This CDR3 has 14 amino acids. Germline trimming cut 5 bases from V and 6 bases from J; bases unmatched to any gene: 5. CDR3 nucleotides: TGTGCCAGCAGCGCTCTAGCGGGAGGGATCGAGCAGTACTTC. Translation gives CASSALAGGIEQYF. The complete variable domain, with remaining parts taken from reference TRBV7-9 and TRBJ2-7, reads DTGVSQNPRHKITKRGQNVTFRCDPISEHNRLYWYRQTLGQGPEFLTYFQNEAQLEKSRLLSDRFSAERPKGSFSTLEIQRTEQGDSAMYLCASSALAGGIEQYFGPGTRLTVT.

This clonotype was detected many times. This chain joins TRBV11-2 and TRBJ2-1; D call uncertain. CDR3 size: 15 residues. CDR1 and CDR2 (germline): SGHAT, FQNNGV. The V gene lost 2 bases and the J gene lost 0 bases, with 8 bases spanning the gap. As DNA, the CDR3 is TGTGCCAGCAGCTTATCCGCGACCTCCTACAATGAGCAGTTCTTC. Its translation: CASSLSATSYNEQFF. Supplemented by reference TRBV11-2 and TRBJ2-1, the full variable domain reads EAGVAQSPRYKIIEKRQSVAFWCNPISGHATLYWYQQILGQGPKLLIQFQNNGVVDDSQLPKDRFSAERLKGVDSTLKIQPAKLEDSAVYLCASSLSATSYNEQFFGPGTRLTVL.

The rearrangement uses TRBV6-6 and TRBJ1-1; perhaps TRBD1 as D (5 bases). The CDR3 loop spans 15 amino acids. Looked up from germline, CDR1 is MNHNY and CDR2 is SVGAGI (reference sequence). The V end lost 5 bases, the J end lost 5 bases, and 18 bases lay between the germline ends. The CDR3 loop reads CASSHPGGGWTEAFF. CDR3 coding DNA: TGTGCCAGCAGTCACCCGGGGGGAGGGTGGACTGAAGCTTTCTTT.

This clonotype has a count of ten or more. The chain uses TRBV12-3 or TRBV12-4 and TRBJ1-6; a possible D gene is TRBD1 (5 bases). The CDR3 is 15 amino acids. Trimming stripped 5 bases from V and 1 base from J, with 9 bases between. Here the CDR3 DNA reads TGTGCCAGCAGTAGGCAGGGTTCCTATAATTCACCCCTCCACTTT. Its protein is CASSRQGSYNSPLHF.

The sample holds many counts of this clonotype. The chain carries TRBV15 and TRBJ1-1; D remains unclear. The CDR3 length is 11 residues. Deletions cut 0 bases from V and 5 bases from J, with 1 base between. From germline, CDR1 is LNHNV and CDR2 YYDKDF (reference sequence). CDR3 DNA: TGTGCCACCAGCAGAGATACTGAAGCTTTCTTT. This gives the protein CATSRDTEAFF. The full variable domain, with the rest looked up from reference TRBV15 and TRBJ1-1, is DAMVIQNPRYQVTQFGKPVTLSCSQTLNHNVMYWYQQKSSQAPKLLFHYYDKDFNNEADTPDNFQSRRPNTSFCFLDIRSPGLGDTAMYLCATSRDTEAFFGQGTRLTVV.

For this clonotype: A read error is likely, as this CDR3 ends without the conserved phenylalanine or tryptophan. Because the CDR3's place on the DNA is in doubt, the DNA is left out and the CDR3 is given as listed by TCRdb. The chain uses TRBV12-3 or TRBV12-4 and TRBJ1-1; the table gives TRBD1 as D, unverified against the DNA. With termini counted, the CDR3 has 11 amino acids. CDR3 sequence: CASYDRADSNS.

The chain joins TRBV7-2 to TRBJ2-2; 9 bases align to TRBD2. Per the germline V gene, CDR1 is SGHTA and CDR2 is FQGNSA. This CDR3 is 19 amino acids long. Germline trimming cut 2 bases from V and 4 bases from J; bases unmatched to any gene: 14. The CDR3 DNA sequence: TGTGCCAGCAGCTTACGGTCGAAGGGCGGGAGGGCCGGCACCGGGGAGCTGTTTTTT. It translates to CASSLRSKGGRAGTGELFF.

The genes are TRBV20-1 and TRBJ2-3; 8 bases are shared with TRBD1. The germline CDR1 and CDR2 sequences are DFQATT and SNEGSKA (reference sequence). Trimming removed 5 bases from V and 5 bases from J; junction bases left unmatched: 9. This CDR3 is 14 amino acids long. CDR3 region: CSAEDRVARDTQYF. The CDR3 DNA reads as TGCAGTGCTGAGGACAGGGTAGCCCGAGATACGCAGTATTTT.

This clonotype was detected only a few times. V is TRBV28 and J is TRBJ2-5, with D perhaps matching TRBD1 (5 bases). This CDR3 is built from 16 residues. The germline V gene encodes CDR1 MDHEN and CDR2 SYDVKM. The V end was cut by 1 base, the J end by 1 base, with 13 bases between. The CDR3 loop is CASSLSSGAGQETQYF. CDR3 DNA sequence: TGTGCCAGCAGTTTATCGTCTGGGGCAGGCCAAGAGACCCAGTACTTC.